Presented here are 27 T cell receptor beta chains from one specimen sequenced in a study of cytomegalovirus exposure and HLA in healthy donors. Primers included in the PCR were 60 Vbeta and 13 Jbeta primers. The table came from immunoSEQ multiplex PCR; TCRdb's copy has only in-frame clones and leaves some out. The data contain 180,000 or so clones, around 80% of them seen just once; the ten biggest clones take up approximately 1.5%. Sequencing used PBMCs. Receptors originate from a man between 18 and 29 years old in good health and CMV-seronegative.

This clone was seen a single time. The rearrangement uses TRBV6-5 and TRBJ2-7; a possible D gene is TRBD1 (5 bases). V was clipped by 6 bases and J by 3 bases, with 9 bases between them. From germline, CDR1 is MNHEY and CDR2 SVGAGI. The CDR3 extends over 12 amino acids. The CDR3 region is CASRDTFYEQYF. The CDR3 nucleotides are TGTGCCAGCAGGGACACCTTCTACGAGCAGTACTTC.

V usage is TRBV11-1 and J usage is TRBJ2-1; TRBD2 might be the D (5 bases). Germline-derived CDR1 and CDR2 are SGHAT and FQDESV (reference sequence). The CDR3 is 14 amino acids. V dropped 6 bases and J dropped 0 bases, with 9 bases sitting between them. CDR3 in amino acids: CASSDGVSYNEQFF. CDR3 nucleotides: TGTGCCAGCAGTGACGGGGTCTCCTACAATGAGCAGTTCTTC.

This chain uses TRBV27 with TRBJ2-1; 14 bases are a match to TRBD2. The CDR3 has 15 amino acids. The V segment lost 2 bases and the J segment 10 bases; nucleotides outside the gene matches: 4. Germline lookup yields CDR1 MNHEY and CDR2 SMNVEV (reference sequence). Written as DNA, the CDR3 is TGTGCCAGCAGTTTAGGGACTAGCGGGAGCAACGAGCAGTTCTTC. It is translated as CASSLGTSGSNEQFF.

This chain uses TRBV11-2 with TRBJ2-5; 10 nucleotides line up with TRBD1. This CDR3 has 15 residues. Germline V gene data show CDR1 as SGHAT and CDR2 as FQNNGV. The V and J ends lost 3 bases and 5 bases, in that order; junction bases with no gene match: 6. CDR3 in amino acids: CASSLRQGASETQYF. In DNA form, the CDR3 reads TGTGCCAGCAGCTTGAGACAGGGGGCTTCGGAGACCCAGTACTTC.

This clone was found many times. This rearrangement joins TRBV10-3 to TRBJ1-2, with D unresolved. This CDR3 has 14 amino acids. Germline CDR1 is ENHRY and CDR2 is SYGVKD. Trimming shortened V by 2 bases and J by 8 bases, and 15 bases separated the two germline ends. CDR3 region: CAISEVRPIGGYTF. The CDR3, as DNA: TGTGCCATCAGTGAGGTGCGACCAATCGGGGGCTACACCTTC.

The chain couples TRBV6-4 to TRBJ2-2; 8 nucleotides align to TRBD1. Looked up from germline, CDR1 is MRHNA and CDR2 is SNTAGT. After removal of 0 bases from V and 4 bases from J, the junction contained 4 bases not matched to a gene. This CDR3 comprises 16 residues. The CDR3 sequence: CASSDSTGDGTGELFF. For the CDR3, the DNA is TGTGCCAGCAGTGACTCGACAGGGGATGGCACCGGGGAGCTGTTTTTT.

The rearrangement links TRBV7-8 to TRBJ1-1, with D unclear. The CDR3 extends over 15 amino acids. V lost 4 bases and J lost 0, with 12 bases in between. Germline values: CDR1 SGHVS, CDR2 FQNEAQ. The CDR3 DNA reads TGTGCCAGCAGCTGGGAACTAGGGTTGAACACTGAAGCTTTCTTT. Translation gives CASSWELGLNTEAFF.

CDR3 loop: CASSLDRSSSGNTIYF. The DNA for the CDR3 is TGTGCCAGCAGTTTGGACAGGTCGAGCTCTGGAAACACCATATATTTT. This chain connects TRBV6-5 to TRBJ1-3; 7 nucleotides agree with TRBD1. The CDR3 is 16 residues long. J lost 0 bases, V lost 4 bases, and 6 bases had no gene match. Germline CDR1 MNHEY, CDR2 SVGAGI.

About this clone: Mismatch with germline at one junction end may stem from a read error. The chain joins TRBV7-9 to TRBJ1-1; 7 bases fit TRBD1. The germline gives CDR1 SEHNR, CDR2 FQNEAQ (reference sequence). This CDR3 is 11 amino acids long. The CDR3, as DNA: TGTTCCAGCAGCAGGGGACAGGAAGCTTTCTTT. It is translated as CSSSRGQEAFF.

The chain links TRBV7-2 to TRBJ2-7, with a weak D call TRBD1 (5 bases). Per germline, CDR1 SGHTA and CDR2 FQGNSA. This CDR3 spans 15 amino acids. Trimming cost V 5 bases and J 3 bases, with 17 bases left between them. In DNA, the CDR3 is TGTGCCAGCAGCAAGGCATCAGGGTCGCTCTACGAGCAGTACTTC. Translated, it gives CASSKASGSLYEQYF.

CDR3 protein: CASSWRQKNEKLFF. The CDR3 region has the DNA TGTGCCAGCAGTTGGAGACAGAAAAATGAAAAACTGTTTTTT. The genes are TRBV28 and TRBJ1-4, with a weak D call TRBD1 (5 bases). The CDR3 has 14 amino acids. Germline V gene sequence: CDR1 MDHEN, CDR2 SYDVKM. V lost 4 bases and J lost 5, with 11 bases in between.

The genes are TRBV2 and TRBJ2-3; D remains unclear. CDR3 length: 12 amino acids. V was clipped by 7 bases and J by 6 bases, with 11 bases between them. CDR1 and CDR2 from the germline V gene are SNHLY and FYNNEI. The CDR3 region has the DNA TGTGCCAGCATGGCAATGGTGGATACGCAGTATTTT. Amino acids: CASMAMVDTQYF.

The table lists this clone with a count of one. The V gene is TRBV7-2, the J gene TRBJ2-5; 10 bases fit TRBD2. This CDR3 has 14 residues. Germline CDR1 reads SGHTA; CDR2 reads FQGNSA. Germline trimming cut 5 bases from V and 6 bases from J; bases unmatched to any gene: 6. CDR3 sequence: CASSSGGAQKTQYF. CDR3 nucleotide sequence: TGTGCCAGCAGCAGCGGGGGGGCCCAGAAGACCCAGTACTTC.

This sequence joins TRBV4-1 and TRBJ1-5; D remains unclear. The CDR3 spans 17 residues. The germline V and J ends were trimmed by 0 bases and 3 bases, with 15 bases remaining between them. CDR1 is MGHRA, CDR2 YSYEKL, per germline. CDR3 nucleotides: TGCGCCAGCAGCCAAGAAAGAGAAGCCGCTTTCAATCAGCCCCAGCATTTT. Protein: CASSQEREAAFNQPQHF.

The chain links TRBV6-1 to TRBJ1-4; 7 bases line up with TRBD1. CDR1 is MNHNS, CDR2 SASEGT, per germline. The CDR3 spans 14 residues. Trimming removed 6 bases from V and 14 bases from J; junction bases left unmatched: 15. CDR3 residues: CASSEGQGERPLFF. CDR3 DNA: TGTGCCAGCAGCGAGGGCCAGGGGGAGCGACCGCTGTTTTTT.

The genes are TRBV6-5 and TRBJ2-7, with 13 bases identical to TRBD2. The CDR3 runs 15 residues. The J segment lost 5 bases and the V segment lost 6 bases, leaving 7 bases of the junction unmatched. Germline V gene lookup returns CDR1 MNHEY and CDR2 SVGAGI. CDR3 nucleotides: TGTGCCAGCAGACCACTAGCGGGAGGGCCTGACGAGCAGTACTTC. This sequence encodes CASRPLAGGPDEQYF.

V gene TRBV7-2 combines with J gene TRBJ1-1; D is undetermined. Trimming took 1 base from V and 5 from J, leaving 11 bases between them. Germline V lookup: CDR1 SGHTA, CDR2 FQGNSA. The CDR3 is 14 residues long. This CDR3 reads CASSLDRRLTEAFF. The CDR3 DNA follows: TGTGCCAGCAGCTTAGATAGGCGGCTTACTGAAGCTTTCTTT.

The V gene is TRBV5-4, the J gene TRBJ2-7, with no clear D. V dropped 2 bases and J dropped 6 bases, with 9 bases sitting between them. CDR1 is SGHNT and CDR2 is YYREEE in the germline V gene (reference sequence). This CDR3 spans 12 amino acids. The CDR3, as DNA: TGTGCCAGCAGCTTTTGGGCCGCCGAGCAGTACTTC. Protein: CASSFWAAEQYF.

The CDR3 DNA is TGTGCCAGCAGCGTAGGACAGGGGTATAATGAAAAACTGTTTTTT. Its translation: CASSVGQGYNEKLFF. The rearrangement uses TRBV9 and TRBJ1-4; 8 bases fit TRBD1. The CDR3 runs to 15 residues. V was pared by 0 bases and J by 4 bases, with 2 bases of the junction left unmatched. Looked up from germline, CDR1 is SGDLS and CDR2 is YYNGEE. The full variable domain, in which reference TRBV9 and TRBJ1-4 provide the parts outside the CDR3, is DSGVTQTPKHLITATGQRVTLRCSPRSGDLSVYWYQQSLDQGLQFLIQYYNGEERAKGNILERFSAQQFPDLHSELNLSSLELGDSALYFCASSVGQGYNEKLFFGSGTQLSVL.

The rearrangement uses TRBV25-1 and TRBJ1-2; tentatively, D is TRBD1 (6 bases). Trimming left V 7 bases short and J 3 bases short, with 12 bases between. This CDR3 comprises 13 residues. Per germline, CDR1 MGHDK and CDR2 SYGVNS. This CDR3 reads CASTAGAYYGYTF. CDR3 coding DNA: TGTGCCAGCACCGCGGGGGCCTACTATGGCTACACCTTC.

This clone turned up a few times. The gene calls are TRBV4-1 and TRBJ2-2, with 8 bases that match TRBD2. The CDR3 runs to 18 residues. Trimming cost V 1 base and J 6 bases; bases outside gene matches: 13. The germline V gene encodes CDR1 MGHRA and CDR2 YSYEKL. Written as DNA, the CDR3 is TGCGCCAGCAGCCAAGGATGGGCGGGAGGCCATGCTGCCGGGGAGCTGTTTTTT. Its translation is CASSQGWAGGHAAGELFF.

A few counts support this clone. This chain connects TRBV2 to TRBJ2-7; D perhaps matches TRBD1 (7 bases). The CDR3 runs 14 residues. Trimming left V 2 bases short and J 3 bases short, with 11 bases between. Germline V gene sequence: CDR1 SNHLY, CDR2 FYNNEI. CDR3 in amino acids: CASSEQGGHYEQYF. CDR3 DNA sequence: TGTGCCAGCAGTGAACAGGGGGGACACTACGAGCAGTACTTC. Together with reference TRBV2 and TRBJ2-7, the CDR3 gives the full variable domain: EPEVTQTPSHQVTQMGQEVILRCVPISNHLYFYWYRQILGQKVEFLVSFYNNEISEKSEIFDDQFSVERPDGSNFTLKIRSTKLEDSAMYFCASSEQGGHYEQYFGPGTRLTVT.

V usage is TRBV4-3 and J usage is TRBJ2-7; 8 bases agree with TRBD1. Germline V gene lookup returns CDR1 LGHNA and CDR2 YSLEER. The CDR3 runs 15 residues. V dropped 0 bases and J dropped 4; count of bases not matched to a gene: 5. The CDR3 protein is CASSQDDGQGYEQYF. CDR3 sequence (DNA): TGCGCCAGCAGCCAAGATGATGGACAGGGATACGAGCAGTACTTC.

The CDR3 bases are TGTGCCACTACCCGCTCTGGGGCCAACGTCCTGACTTTC. Protein sequence: CATTRSGANVLTF. The chain recombines TRBV2 with TRBJ2-6; D gene unclear. CDR1 and CDR2 from the germline V gene are SNHLY and FYNNEI. The CDR3 consists of 13 residues. V was cut by 10 bases and J by 0 bases, with 7 bases left in between. The full variable domain, its missing parts supplied by reference TRBV2 and TRBJ2-6, is EPEVTQTPSHQVTQMGQEVILRCVPISNHLYFYWYRQILGQKVEFLVSFYNNEISEKSEIFDDQFSVERPDGSNFTLKIRSTKLEDSAMYFCATTRSGANVLTFGAGSRLTVL.

The genes are TRBV19 and TRBJ1-2; 7 nucleotides align to TRBD1. V shed 6 bases, J shed 6 bases, and the junction held 10 bases outside the gene matches. The V gene's germline CDR1 is LNHDA and CDR2 SQIVND (reference sequence). The length of the CDR3 is 14 residues. The CDR3 nucleotides are TGTGCCAGTAGACCCGGGACAGAGATTCATGGCTACACCTTC. This translates into CASRPGTEIHGYTF.

This clone has more than one count but fewer than ten. CDR3 in DNA: TGTGCCAGCACCCCATTGGGGGGGGGTCCCTCCTACGAGCAGTACTTC. Translation gives CASTPLGGGPSYEQYF. This chain links TRBV2 with TRBJ2-7; 7 bases match TRBD2. The junction had 12 bases not matched to a gene; V was cut back by 7 bases and J by 0 bases. The CDR3 contains 16 residues. Germline V gene lookup returns CDR1 SNHLY and CDR2 FYNNEI. Combining the CDR3 with reference TRBV2 and TRBJ2-7 gives the whole variable domain EPEVTQTPSHQVTQMGQEVILRCVPISNHLYFYWYRQILGQKVEFLVSFYNNEISEKSEIFDDQFSVERPDGSNFTLKIRSTKLEDSAMYFCASTPLGGGPSYEQYFGPGTRLTVT.

The V call is TRBV6-1, the J call TRBJ2-7, with D perhaps TRBD2 (5 bases). V was clipped by 6 bases and J by 3 bases, with 15 bases between them. The CDR3 has 14 residues. Germline lookup yields CDR1 MNHNS and CDR2 SASEGT. The CDR3 nucleotides are TGTGCCAGCAGGGCCCGGGGTCAAAACTACGAGCAGTACTTC. This sequence encodes CASRARGQNYEQYF.